Shown below are 23 T cell receptor beta chains from a single sample sequenced in a study of beta chain features in type 1 diabetes. Study-level findings and limits: People with Type 1 diabetes carried modestly yet significantly shorter TCRB CDR3s in all four CD4+ subsets.

Expressed TCRB transcripts were sequenced, since all the RNA that had been isolated was reverse transcribed. Only in-frame clones appear in the TCRdb table, and some are missing; sequencing was by immunoSEQ multiplex PCR. Of roughly 700,000 clones listed, roughly 13% are singletons. These receptors have no known antigen. Sequencing was done on a sample of naive CD4+ T cells from blood. Every receptor here comes from a man younger than 30 with type 1 diabetes.

The V and J genes are TRBV2 and TRBJ2-5, with TRBD1 identical over 8 bases. Germline CDR1 is SNHLY and CDR2 is FYNNEI. V lost 7 bases, J lost 1 base, and 5 bases stayed unmatched. The CDR3 runs 14 residues. CDR3 in DNA: TGTGCCAGCATCTTGGACAGGGCCCAAGAGACCCAGTACTTC. Protein: CASILDRAQETQYF.

The chain carries TRBV30 and TRBJ1-1; D not resolved. This CDR3 has 15 amino acids. V shed 3 bases and J shed 2 bases, with 16 bases lying between them. The germline V gene encodes CDR1 GTSNPN and CDR2 SVGIG (reference sequence). DNA of the CDR3: TGTGCCTGGAGAGAACCTTCCCCCCTAAACACTGAAGCTTTCTTT. As protein: CAWREPSPLNTEAFF.

This clone has only a few counts. The CDR3 DNA reads TGTGCCAGCTCACCACAGGGTGAAGTGACCTATGGCTACACCTTC. Translating it yields CASSPQGEVTYGYTF. The V and J genes are TRBV18 and TRBJ1-2; D is undetermined. V lost 1 base and J lost 4, with 13 bases in between. The length of the CDR3 is 15 residues. From germline, CDR1 is KGHSH and CDR2 LQKENI.

On this clone itself: This sample includes further DNA sequences coding for the same CDR3. The V call is TRBV7-2, the J call TRBJ2-5; tentative D call: TRBD1 (6 bases). The V end was cut by 7 bases, the J end by 7 bases, with 25 bases between. In germline, CDR1 is SGHTA, CDR2 FQGNSA. The CDR3 sequence is 16 residues long. The CDR3 coding sequence is TGTGCCAGCAACCCACAGGGACGGGGTCCAGGGGTGACCCAGTACTTC. Translated, it gives CASNPQGRGPGVTQYF. The variable domain in full, completed from reference TRBV7-2 and TRBJ2-5, reads GAGVSQSPSNKVTEKGKDVELRCDPISGHTALYWYRQSLGQGLEFLIYFQGNSAPDKSGLPSDRFSAERTGGSVSTLTIQRTQQEDSAVYLCASNPQGRGPGVTQYFGPGTRLLVL.

This clone came up many times. The V gene is TRBV14, the J gene TRBJ2-7; unclear D gene. The CDR3 covers 11 residues. Deletions cut 2 bases from V and 4 bases from J, with 3 bases between. Germline V CDR1 and CDR2: SGHDN, FVKESK. This CDR3 reads CASSQHYEQYF. The DNA of the CDR3 is TGTGCCAGCAGCCAACATTACGAGCAGTACTTC.

The rearrangement links TRBV7-9 to TRBJ2-5, with D tentatively TRBD1 or TRBD2 (5 bases each). Germline CDR1 is SEHNR and CDR2 is FQNEAQ (reference sequence). With 5 bases removed from V and 5 bases from J, the gap between germline ends came to 15 bases. The CDR3 extends over 14 amino acids. The CDR3 loop reads CASSRVGGFETQYF. The DNA for the CDR3 is TGTGCCAGCAGCCGCGTTGGGGGTTTCGAGACCCAGTACTTC.

This clone was seen only a few times. V gene TRBV10-2 combines with J gene TRBJ2-2; D tentatively reads TRBD1 or TRBD2 (5 bases each). Germline CDR1 is WSHSY and CDR2 is SAAADI. With 6 bases removed from V and 5 bases from J, the gap between germline ends came to 13 bases. The CDR3 length is 14 residues. CDR3 sequence reads: CASSLEWGTGELFF. CDR3 bases: TGCGCCAGCAGCCTTGAATGGGGGACCGGGGAGCTGTTTTTT.

This chain uses TRBV15 with TRBJ2-1, with D possibly being TRBD2 (6 bases). Germline V CDR1 and CDR2: LNHNV, YYDKDF (reference sequence). The CDR3 runs to 14 residues. Trimming cost V 0 bases and J 8 bases, with 11 bases left between them. The CDR3 loop is CATSRDLANDEQFF. CDR3 sequence (DNA): TGTGCCACCAGCAGAGATCTAGCGAACGATGAGCAGTTCTTC.

This chain joins TRBV10-3 and TRBJ2-7, with D perhaps being TRBD1 or TRBD2 (6 bases each). The CDR3 covers 14 residues. V shed 3 bases and J shed 5 bases, with 14 bases lying between them. Germline CDR1 is ENHRY and CDR2 is SYGVKD. The CDR3 nucleotides read TGTGCCATCAGTGACAGGGGAGGACTTAACGAGCAGTACTTC. Its translation: CAISDRGGLNEQYF.

V is TRBV7-9 and J is TRBJ2-3; TRBD2 aligns across 12 bases. The CDR3 has 18 residues. The germline gives CDR1 SEHNR, CDR2 FQNEAQ (reference sequence). V lost 5 bases and J lost 3; bases outside the gene matches: 12. CDR3 protein: CASSPLWTSGAPTDTQYF. The CDR3 bases are TGTGCCAGCAGCCCCTTGTGGACTAGCGGGGCACCAACAGATACGCAGTATTTT.

This clone was counted only a few times. The chain links TRBV28 to TRBJ2-1; 10 positions match TRBD1. Germline lookup yields CDR1 MDHEN and CDR2 SYDVKM. V dropped 4 bases and J dropped 6; count of bases not matched to a gene: 6. This CDR3 comprises 15 residues. The CDR3 DNA reads TGTGCCAGCAGTTCCCCGGGACAGGGGTCCAATGAGCAGTTCTTC. Amino acid sequence: CASSSPGQGSNEQFF.

This chain uses TRBV30 with TRBJ1-4; TRBD1 might be the D (5 bases). The CDR3 covers 17 residues. V was pared by 2 bases and J by 0 bases, with 16 bases between. The germline gives CDR1 GTSNPN, CDR2 SVGIG (reference sequence). CDR3 in amino acids: CAWSRQGGRSTNEKLFF. The CDR3 DNA reads as TGTGCCTGGAGTAGGCAGGGTGGCCGTTCAACTAATGAAAAACTGTTTTTT.

This sequence joins TRBV30 and TRBJ2-5; TRBD1 or TRBD2 may be the D gene (5 bases each). The CDR3 spans 11 residues. CDR1 and CDR2 (germline): GTSNPN, SVGIG (reference sequence). With 7 bases removed from V and 5 bases from J, the gap between germline ends came to 11 bases. CDR3 loop: CASGTVETQYF. CDR3 sequence (DNA): TGTGCCTCCGGGACCGTTGAGACCCAGTACTTC.

The V gene is TRBV28, the J gene TRBJ2-7, with 10 bases fitting TRBD1. Trimming cost V 6 bases and J 0 bases; bases outside gene matches: 5. Germline V gene sequence: CDR1 MDHEN, CDR2 SYDVKM. The CDR3 is made up of 15 amino acids. CDR3 nucleotides: TGTGCCAGCAGGACGGGACAGGGGAGCTCCTACGAGCAGTACTTC. Amino acids: CASRTGQGSSYEQYF.

A few counts support this clone. The rearrangement joins TRBV30 to TRBJ2-6; D remains ambiguous. Per germline, CDR1 GTSNPN and CDR2 SVGIG (reference sequence). This CDR3 contains 13 residues. V lost 7 bases and J lost 4, with 11 bases in between. The CDR3 sequence is CALISRGANVLTF. The CDR3 DNA reads as TGTGCCTTGATTTCCCGCGGGGCCAACGTCCTGACTTTC. Complete variable domain (other parts from reference TRBV30 and TRBJ2-6): SQTIHQWPATLVQPVGSPLSLECTVEGTSNPNLYWYRQAAGRGLQLLFYSVGIGQISSEVPQNLSASRPQDRQFILSSKKLLLSDSGFYLCALISRGANVLTFGAGSRLTVL.

This clone was found a few times. The V call is TRBV28, the J call TRBJ2-3; TRBD1 matches at 7 bases. V was clipped by 4 bases and J by 2 bases; unmatched bases: 3. The germline CDR1 and CDR2 sequences are MDHEN and SYDVKM. The CDR3 sequence is 14 residues long. Written as DNA, the CDR3 is TGTGCCAGCAGTTCCGGGACAGCCACAGATACGCAGTATTTT. This encodes CASSSGTATDTQYF.

The table lists this clone with a few counts. The rearrangement links TRBV9 to TRBJ2-2; D might be TRBD2 (5 bases). V was trimmed by 0 bases and J by 8 bases, leaving 11 bases between them. Germline CDR1 reads SGDLS; CDR2 reads YYNGEE. CDR3 length: 14 residues. CDR3 loop: CASSVERTGGELFF. The CDR3 bases are TGTGCCAGCAGCGTAGAACGGACTGGGGGGGAGCTGTTTTTT.

This clone has only a few counts. The rearrangement links TRBV7-9 to TRBJ2-7; 11 nucleotides line up with TRBD2. There are 17 residues in the CDR3. Trimming cost V 1 base and J 5 bases; bases outside gene matches: 10. CDR1 SEHNR and CDR2 FQNEAQ come from the germline V gene (reference sequence). The CDR3 is CASSLGLAGGLWDEQYF. The CDR3 DNA reads as TGTGCCAGCAGCTTAGGGCTAGCGGGGGGCCTCTGGGACGAGCAGTACTTC.

The chain carries TRBV12-5 and TRBJ2-7, with D perhaps matching TRBD2 (5 bases). CDR3 length equals 12 residues. In germline, CDR1 is LGHNT, CDR2 FRNRAP. Trimming took 5 bases from V and 7 from J, leaving 12 bases between them. The CDR3 is CASGRDPGEQYF. The CDR3 DNA is TGTGCTAGTGGTCGTGATCCGGGGGAGCAGTACTTC.

This clone was counted between two and nine times. The V call is TRBV7-9, the J call TRBJ2-3, with TRBD1 matching over 11 bases. V dropped 8 bases and J dropped 4; count of bases not matched to a gene: 5. The CDR3 runs to 14 residues. Germline V gives CDR1 SEHNR, CDR2 FQNEAQ (reference sequence). The CDR3 reads CASASGQGADTQYF. As DNA, the CDR3 is TGTGCCAGCGCCTCGGGACAGGGGGCAGATACGCAGTATTTT.

This chain links TRBV18 with TRBJ1-5, with 9 bases identical to TRBD1. The CDR3 covers 17 residues. V gave up 2 bases and J gave up 1 base; unmatched junction bases: 6. CDR1 is KGHSH and CDR2 is LQKENI in the germline V gene. As DNA, the CDR3 is TGTGCCAGCTCACCAGGGGGACAGGGATGGAGCAATCAGCCCCAGCATTTT. Translated: CASSPGGQGWSNQPQHF. Filled out from reference TRBV18 and TRBJ1-5, the complete variable domain reads NAGVMQNPRHLVRRRGQEARLRCSPMKGHSHVYWYRQLPEEGLKFMVYLQKENIIDESGMPKERFSAEFPKEGPSILRIQQVVRGDSAAYFCASSPGGQGWSNQPQHFGDGTRLSIL.

This rearrangement joins TRBV19 to TRBJ2-1; D call uncertain. V was pared by 2 bases and J by 1 base, with 9 bases between. This CDR3 comprises 15 residues. Germline loops: CDR1 LNHDA, CDR2 SQIVND (reference sequence). CDR3 nucleotide sequence: TGTGCCAGTAGTATAAGGACGGTTTCCTACAATGAGCAGTTCTTC. Translating gives CASSIRTVSYNEQFF.

The rearrangement joins TRBV10-3 to TRBJ1-5, with D perhaps matching TRBD1 (5 bases). V was trimmed by 8 bases and J by 3 bases, leaving 14 bases between them. The germline gives CDR1 ENHRY, CDR2 SYGVKD. CDR3 length equals 14 residues. The CDR3 DNA sequence: TGTGCCATCGGCCAGGCAGGGCACAATCAGCCCCAGCATTTT. This translates into CAIGQAGHNQPQHF.